This TCR beta chain appears in the sequencing data of a study of T cells in Graves' hyperthyroidism and ophthalmopathy. Study results and caveats: Blood also carried most thyroid clonotypes expanded above 0.001. Ophthalmopathy was predicted by the model a median of roughly 6.6 months ahead of onset.

A note on this clonotype: Its antigen is not known. A much larger clone lies one base from this, so it may be a read error.

Among the patients, aged 18 to 65, hyperthyroidism was newly diagnosed and had lasted under 2 months. This CDR3 is built from 15 residues. Trimming pared 4 bases from V and 4 bases from J, leaving 15 bases between. Germline CDR1 SEHNR, CDR2 FQNEAQ (reference sequence). Amplified regions were TCR beta CDR3 sequences from RNA transcripts. An initial round of RT-PCR targeting the TCR CDR3 relied on the HTBI primer set. TCRdb analysed the multiplex PCR reads with MiXCR anew, one entry per CDR3 protein. The repertoire holds about 720,000 distinct CDR3 sequences, with around 17% as singletons. The sequencing input was blood. The J gene is TRBJ2-3, the V gene TRBV7-9; the D gene is possibly TRBD2 (5 bases). The source of this sequence is a man in his late teens or twenties with Graves' hyperthyroidism. CDR3 sequence: CASSSVGPGADTQYF. The CDR3 nucleotides read TGTGCCAGCAGCTCAGTCGGACCCGGGGCAGATACGCAGTATTTT.